These 17 T cell receptor beta chains were sequenced from one sample in a study of cytomegalovirus exposure and HLA in healthy donors. The PCR was carried out with 60 Vbeta primers and 13 Jbeta primers. Sequenced by immunoSEQ multiplex PCR; TCRdb stores in-frame clones only, minus some. The sample yields approximately 190,000 clones, about 86% seen once. The sample consisted of PBMCs. The receptors stem from a man aged 40-49 years in good health and CMV-seropositive.

The V and J genes are TRBV11-2 and TRBJ2-1, with 11 bases aligning to TRBD2. This CDR3 has 18 amino acids. The ends lost 5 bases at V and 1 base at J; junction bases unmatched: 10. Germline CDR1 reads SGHAT; CDR2 reads FQNNGV. The CDR3 region is CASSQLPGLAVSYNEQFF. The CDR3, as DNA: TGTGCCAGCAGCCAGCTTCCGGGACTAGCGGTATCCTACAATGAGCAGTTCTTC.

The gene calls are TRBV6-4 and TRBJ2-7, with 12 positions matching TRBD1. The CDR3 is 15 amino acids. J lost 5 bases, V lost 8 bases, and 10 bases had no gene match. Germline V gene data show CDR1 as MRHNA and CDR2 as SNTAGT. Written as DNA, the CDR3 is TGTGCCAGCGTCAACAACCGGGACAGGGGGCACGAGCAGTACTTC. As protein: CASVNNRDRGHEQYF.

V gene TRBV2 combines with J gene TRBJ2-3; D may be TRBD2 (5 bases). Trimming stripped 8 bases from V and 5 bases from J, with 17 bases between. The length of the CDR3 is 14 residues. CDR1 is SNHLY, CDR2 FYNNEI, per germline. Here the CDR3 DNA reads TGTGCCAGCGGTCGGGTCTCGGCGGGAGATACGCAGTATTTT. Protein: CASGRVSAGDTQYF.

V is TRBV27 and J is TRBJ2-6; 7 nucleotides line up with TRBD1. Germline values: CDR1 MNHEY, CDR2 SMNVEV (reference sequence). V dropped 4 bases and J dropped 2; count of bases not matched to a gene: 8. The CDR3 is made up of 17 amino acids. CDR3 bases: TGTGCCAGCAGTTCCGACGCTACAGGGGCTGGGGCCAACGTCCTGACTTTC. Its protein is CASSSDATGAGANVLTF.

The chain employs TRBV28 and TRBJ2-7; 9 bases align to TRBD1. Germline trimming cut 2 bases from V and 4 bases from J; bases unmatched to any gene: 9. Germline V gene lookup returns CDR1 MDHEN and CDR2 SYDVKM. This CDR3 comprises 16 residues. DNA of the CDR3: TGTGCCAGCAGTTTACTCCCCGGGACAGGGAAATACGAGCAGTACTTC. This sequence encodes CASSLLPGTGKYEQYF.

The chain is built from TRBV6-5 and TRBJ1-5; D not certain. CDR3 length equals 15 residues. V gave up 7 bases and J gave up 0 bases, with 13 bases separating them. Germline V gene data show CDR1 as MNHEY and CDR2 as SVGAGI. The chain's CDR3 is CASTPDGNSNQPQHF. CDR3 coding DNA: TGTGCCAGCACCCCGGACGGGAATAGCAATCAGCCCCAGCATTTT.

V and J are TRBV6-4 and TRBJ1-5, with a tentative D call TRBD1 (5 bases). There are 16 residues in the CDR3. V gave up 7 bases and J gave up 1 base, with 17 bases separating them. Germline-derived CDR1 and CDR2 are MRHNA and SNTAGT. The CDR3 spells CASIEDKGKSNQPQHF. DNA of the CDR3: TGTGCCAGCATAGAGGATAAGGGGAAAAGCAATCAGCCCCAGCATTTT.

V usage is TRBV7-9 and J usage is TRBJ2-7, with TRBD2 matching over 7 bases. This CDR3 contains 16 residues. The J segment lost 0 bases and the V segment lost 4 bases, leaving 9 bases of the junction unmatched. CDR1 is SEHNR, CDR2 FQNEAQ, per germline (reference sequence). Here the CDR3 DNA reads TGTGCCAGCAGCTCCACCCGGGACTACTCCTCCTACGAGCAGTACTTC. It specifies CASSSTRDYSSYEQYF.

V is TRBV5-1 and J is TRBJ2-3; 7 bases line up with TRBD1. CDR1 and CDR2 from the germline V gene are SGHRS and YFSETQ. J was trimmed by 1 base and V by 4 bases; bases with no gene match: 9. This CDR3 is 16 amino acids long. CDR3 nucleotides: TGCGCCAGCAGCCTACAGGGGACGCAGGGCACAGATACGCAGTATTTT. Encoded protein: CASSLQGTQGTDTQYF.

This rearrangement joins TRBV7-3 to TRBJ2-2, with a weak D call TRBD1 (5 bases). The germline V gene has CDR1 SGHTA and CDR2 FQGTGA. The CDR3 totals 15 residues. Trimming took 5 bases from V and 2 from J, leaving 12 bases between them. This CDR3 is CASSPQTANTGELFF. The CDR3, as DNA: TGTGCCAGCAGCCCCCAGACAGCAAACACCGGGGAGCTGTTTTTT. Based on the CDR3 plus reference TRBV7-3 and TRBJ2-2, the full variable domain is GAGVSQTPSNKVTEKGKYVELRCDPISGHTALYWYRQSLGQGPEFLIYFQGTGAADDSGLPNDRFFAVRPEGSVSTLKIQRTERGDSAVYLCASSPQTANTGELFFGEGSRLTVL.

This clone has just one count. The chain has TRBV6-6 and TRBJ1-2; tentatively, D is TRBD1 (6 bases). CDR1 is MNHNY and CDR2 is SVGAGI in the germline V gene (reference sequence). The CDR3 is made up of 16 amino acids. The V and J ends lost 5 bases and 2 bases respectively, with 18 bases between them. The DNA of the CDR3 is TGTGCCAGCAGTCTAAAACGGACAGACTCCAACTATGGCTACACCTTC. Translation gives CASSLKRTDSNYGYTF.

The chain joins TRBV10-3 to TRBJ1-2; 8 bases map to TRBD1. The CDR3 contains 14 residues. Germline V gene lookup returns CDR1 ENHRY and CDR2 SYGVKD. The V and J ends lost 5 bases and 5 bases, in that order; junction bases with no gene match: 7. CDR3 nucleotide sequence: TGTGCCATCAGTAGACAGGGGCCCTCGTATGGCTACACCTTC. Protein: CAISRQGPSYGYTF.

This chain uses TRBV29-1 with TRBJ1-3; the D is unclear. There are 18 residues in the CDR3. Trimming cost V 0 bases and J 4 bases, with 22 bases left between them. CDR1 and CDR2 from the germline V gene are SQVTM and ANQGSEA. CDR3 residues: CSVEENALGGRLGNTIYF. The CDR3 DNA is TGCAGCGTTGAAGAGAACGCCCTGGGAGGGCGTTTAGGAAACACCATATATTTT.

The chain recombines TRBV5-1 with TRBJ1-3, with 7 positions matching TRBD1. The V gene's germline CDR1 is SGHRS and CDR2 YFSETQ. The CDR3 runs to 16 residues. V lost 4 bases to trimming and J lost 0 bases; unmatched junction nucleotides: 7. CDR3 sequence (DNA): TGCGCCAGCAGCCCGACAGGGTGGGACTCTGGAAACACCATATATTTT. Encoded protein: CASSPTGWDSGNTIYF.

The chain couples TRBV18 to TRBJ1-2; 9 bases are shared with TRBD1. The CDR3 consists of 13 residues. CDR1 and CDR2 from the germline V gene are KGHSH and LQKENI. V trimming: 3 bases; J trimming: 8 bases; junction bases outside the gene matches: 4. This chain's CDR3 is CASSPGTGKGYTF. CDR3 coding DNA: TGTGCCAGCTCACCCGGGACAGGGAAAGGCTACACCTTC. Full variable domain (rest looked up from reference TRBV18 and TRBJ1-2): NAGVMQNPRHLVRRRGQEARLRCSPMKGHSHVYWYRQLPEEGLKFMVYLQKENIIDESGMPKERFSAEFPKEGPSILRIQQVVRGDSAAYFCASSPGTGKGYTFGSGTRLTVV.

The rearrangement links TRBV11-2 to TRBJ2-1; 8 bases line up with TRBD2. Germline V gene data show CDR1 as SGHAT and CDR2 as FQNNGV. CDR3 length: 14 residues. J was trimmed by 4 bases and V by 6 bases; bases with no gene match: 5. CDR3 coding DNA: TGTGCCAGCAGTTCAGCGGGAGAGTACAATGAGCAGTTCTTC. This gives the protein CASSSAGEYNEQFF.

V and J are TRBV7-2 and TRBJ2-1; D unresolved. V shed 5 bases and J shed 7 bases, with 12 bases lying between them. The germline V gene encodes CDR1 SGHTA and CDR2 FQGNSA. This CDR3 is built from 13 residues. DNA of the CDR3: TGTGCCAGCAGCACCGTCCAGGTGAATGAGCAGTTCTTC. Its translation is CASSTVQVNEQFF.